The rows below give T cell receptor beta chains drawn from one sample of a study of PD-L1 blockade in urothelial cancer. The method was immunoSEQ multiplex PCR; TCRdb's version includes in-frame clones alone and lacks a portion of them. The table lists about 35,000 clones, approximately 40% of them singletons, with around 8.9% in the top ten. Material: tumor tissue, obtained before atezolizumab (anti-PD-L1) treatment. These receptors came from a man aged 55 to 70 with urothelial cancer. Each CDR3 is given with its conserved first and last residue. A D gene is named only where the DNA matches it firmly. Size is stated for part of the rows, as once, few or many counts, or as a class when the clone is expanded.

V	J	size	D	DNA	CDR3
TRBV4-1	TRBJ2-5	many	NA	TGCGCCAGCAGCCAAAGGGTACAGGAGACCCAGTACTTC	CASSQRVQETQYF
TRBV6-1	TRBJ2-3	NA	NA	TGTGCCAGCAGTGAAGCGACAGGAACCCGCAGGGGTACGCAGTATTTT	CASSEATGTRRGTQYF
TRBV6-8	TRBJ2-7	many	NA	TGTGCCAGCAGTTTTCAGGACACTTCCTACGAGCAGTACTTC	CASSFQDTSYEQYF
TRBV1	TRBJ2-1	few	NA	TGCGCCAGCAGCCCGGGACTAGCCTACAATGAGCAGTTCTTC	CASSPGLAYNEQFF
TRBV15	TRBJ1-2	NA	TRBD1	TGTGCCACCAGCAGCCCTACAGGGGTCGGCCGGGGCTACACCTTC	CATSSPTGVGRGYTF
TRBV5-1	TRBJ2-2	NA	NA	TGCGCCAGCAGCTCCCGTCCCCCAGGAGGGGTAAACACCGGGGAGCTGTTTTTT	CASSSRPPGGVNTGELFF
TRBV29-1	TRBJ2-5	few	TRBD2	TGCAGCGTTGTTGGGCGGGGGGGCCTGTTTGTCCAAGAGACCCAGTACTTC	CSVVGRGGLFVQETQYF
TRBV5-1	TRBJ1-4	few	NA	TGCGCCAGCAGCTTTAGACAGGACGATGAAAAACTGTTTTTT	CASSFRQDDEKLFF
TRBV9	TRBJ2-5	NA	TRBD2	TGTGCCAGCAGCGTAGGGTCCAGCGGGGGGTCCGCGCAAGAGACCCAGTACTTC	CASSVGSSGGSAQETQYF
TRBV30	TRBJ2-1	medium-sized	TRBD2	TGTGCCTGGAGACCCGGGACTAGCACTCGGGAGCAGTTCTTC	CAWRPGTSTREQFF
TRBV6-8	TRBJ1-3	few	NA	TGTGCCAGCAGTCAGTCTGGAAACACCATATATTTT	CASSQSGNTIYF
TRBV18	TRBJ1-5	NA	NA	TGTGCCAGCTCACCCGGACAGCTGCAGCCCCAGCATTTT	CASSPGQLQPQHF
TRBV4-1	TRBJ2-5	few	TRBD1	TGCGCCAGCAGCCAGTTTGGGACAGGGCAAGAGACCCAGTACTTC	CASSQFGTGQETQYF
TRBV28	TRBJ2-7	few	TRBD1	TGTGCCAGCAGTTCCTGGACAGGGGGCTCCTACGAGCAGTACTTC	CASSSWTGGSYEQYF
TRBV29-1	TRBJ1-2	NA	NA	TGCAGCGCTTCGTCGGGGGGCATATATGGCTACACCTTC	CSASSGGIYGYTF
TRBV30	TRBJ1-3	NA	NA	TGTGCCTGGAGTGTCCCGACTTCTGGAAACACCATATATTTT	CAWSVPTSGNTIYF
TRBV5-1	TRBJ2-2	NA	NA	TGCGCCAGCAGCTCTGGGGTTGAAGACACCGGGGAGCTGTTTTTT	CASSSGVEDTGELFF
TRBV12-5	TRBJ2-1	NA	TRBD1	TGTGCTAGTGGCCCGGGACAGGGGCCCTACAATGAGCAGTTCTTC	CASGPGQGPYNEQFF
TRBV19	TRBJ1-5	few	TRBD1	TGTGCCAGTAGGGAGACAGGGGGCTTTAGCAATCAGCCCCAGCATTTT	CASRETGGFSNQPQHF
TRBV11-3	TRBJ1-2	NA	TRBD1	TGTGCCAGCAGCCTTGGGACAGGGAACTATGGCTACACCTTC	CASSLGTGNYGYTF
TRBV5-1	TRBJ2-1	NA	NA	TGCGCCAGCAGCCTCCGGACAGGAGGGCATGAGCAGTTCTTC	CASSLRTGGHEQFF
TRBV30	TRBJ2-1	once	NA	TGTGCCTGGAGTACCCGAAGGGACAATGAGCAGTTCTTC	CAWSTRRDNEQFF
TRBV10-3	TRBJ2-3	NA	TRBD1	TGTGCCATCAGTGAGGGAGAAGGGGGCAAAGATACGCAGTATTTT	CAISEGEGGKDTQYF
TRBV16	TRBJ1-1	NA	NA	TGTGCCAGCAGCCAACCGGGGTTAGTCACTGAAGCTTTCTTT	CASSQPGLVTEAFF
TRBV9	TRBJ2-3	many	NA	TGTGCCAGCAGCCACCTGACCGGGGCGGGCACAGATACGCAGTATTTT	CASSHLTGAGTDTQYF
TRBV11-3	TRBJ1-1	NA	TRBD1	TGTGCCAGCAGCTTCGACAGGGGAACCACTGAAGCTTTCTTT	CASSFDRGTTEAFF
TRBV27	TRBJ1-2	few	TRBD1	TGTGCCAGCAGTTTAAACAGGGGGGCCTTCTATGGCTACACCTTC	CASSLNRGAFYGYTF
TRBV23-1	TRBJ2-6	NA	NA	TGCGCCAGCAGCCAAGTTGACTCTGGGGCCAACGTCCTGACTTTC	CASSQVDSGANVLTF
TRBV11-3	TRBJ2-7	few	TRBD2	TGTGCCAGCAGCTACGGACTAGCGCCCCAGACCTCCTACGAGCAGTACTTC	CASSYGLAPQTSYEQYF
TRBV18	TRBJ2-2	medium-sized	NA	TGTGCCAGCTCACCAGTTGAGTTCCAGGGTGCCACCGGGGAGCTGTTTTTT	CASSPVEFQGATGELFF
TRBV6-8	TRBJ2-1	many	TRBD2	TGTGCCAGCAGTTACACTCTGGTCCCGGGACTAGCGGGAGGTGGAGGGGAGCAGTTCTTC	CASSYTLVPGLAGGGGEQFF
TRBV29-1	TRBJ1-5	few	NA	TGCAGCGTTGAAGATAGCGAGGGAAGCAATCAGCCCCAGCATTTT	CSVEDSEGSNQPQHF
TRBV9	TRBJ2-1	NA	TRBD1	TGTGCCAGCAGCGTTCAGGGGGCGCGGAATGAGCAGTTCTTC	CASSVQGARNEQFF
TRBV9	TRBJ2-6	NA	NA	TGTGCCAGTAGCAACAGGGACTCTGGGGCCAACGTCCTGACTTTC	CASSNRDSGANVLTF
TRBV19	TRBJ2-7	NA	TRBD1	TGTGCCAGTAGGGAGACAGGGGGACCCTACGAGCAGTACTTC	CASRETGGPYEQYF
TRBV6-8	TRBJ1-2	few	TRBD1	TGTGCCAGCAGAGGGCAGGGGGCAGTGGACTATGGCTACACCTTC	CASRGQGAVDYGYTF
TRBV5-1	TRBJ1-4	NA	NA	TGCGCCAGCAGCGCAAACCTGGAAGGCGGTGAAAAACTGTTTTTT	CASSANLEGGEKLFF
TRBV7-1	TRBJ1-2	many	NA	TGTGCCAGCAGCTCGACAGGCCCCTCTGACTATGGCTACACCTTC	CASSSTGPSDYGYTF
TRBV18	TRBJ2-5	NA	TRBD2	TGTGCCAGCTCACCATGGGCGGCGGGAGGCCTCCAAGAGACCCAGTACTTC	CASSPWAAGGLQETQYF
TRBV19	TRBJ2-3	NA	NA	TGTGCCAGTAGTAGGACGATTAGCACAGATACGCAGTATTTT	CASSRTISTDTQYF
TRBV6-8	TRBJ1-1	many	TRBD1	TGTGCCATCACGCCGACAGGGGTGAACACTGAAGCTTTCTTT	CAITPTGVNTEAFF
TRBV28	TRBJ1-2	NA	NA	TGTGCCAGCAGGCCGGGCAGGTATGGCGGCTACACCTTC	CASRPGRYGGYTF
TRBV18	TRBJ1-2	once	NA	TGTGCCAGCTCACCATCTGCAGATGGCTACACCTTC	CASSPSADGYTF
TRBV9	TRBJ2-6	few	NA	TGTGCCAGCAGTAATCTGGGGTCCGGGGCCAACGTCCTGACTTTC	CASSNLGSGANVLTF
TRBV19	TRBJ2-1	NA	TRBD1	TGTGCCAGTAGTCAGGGGGCAGCCTACAATGAGCAGTTCTTC	CASSQGAAYNEQFF
TRBV5-1	TRBJ2-3	NA	NA	TGCGCCAGCAGCTTGGATCTAAGCACAGATACGCAGTATTTT	CASSLDLSTDTQYF
TRBV10-1	TRBJ1-1	NA	TRBD1	TGCGCCAGCAGTAGGACAGGGGGGTACGCTGAAGCTTTCTTT	CASSRTGGYAEAFF